The present T cell receptor beta chain was sequenced within a study of post-analysis software for immune sequencing data. General study points: A significant reduction in normalized Chao1 diversity was observed in multiple sclerosis patients versus controls. The authors found that F measure strongly co-clustered same-batch samples. Patients had higher frequencies than controls of a few TRBV segments, including TRBV5-6, TRBV5-1 and TRBV20-1.

Looked up from germline, CDR1 is SGHTA and CDR2 is FQGNSA. CDR3 size: 13 residues. Trimming cost V 5 bases and J 5 bases, with 10 bases left between them. A note on this clonotype: Its antigen is undetermined.

Prepared libraries of TCR beta cDNA carried unique molecular identifiers. T cells numbering roughly 0.85 to 10 million gave rise to roughly 550,000 cDNA molecules. MiXCR was run by TCRdb on the PCR reads, yielding one entry per CDR3 protein. The repertoire includes roughly 600,000 distinct CDR3 sequences, 44% of them detected once, and 1.5% to 2% sits in the top ten. The receptor comes from a girl under 18 with multiple sclerosis. Sequenced material: blood. The rearrangement joins TRBV7-2 to TRBJ2-1, with no clear D. The CDR3 here is CASSTARNNEQFF. CDR3 DNA sequence: TGTGCCAGCAGCACCGCCCGAAACAATGAGCAGTTCTTC.